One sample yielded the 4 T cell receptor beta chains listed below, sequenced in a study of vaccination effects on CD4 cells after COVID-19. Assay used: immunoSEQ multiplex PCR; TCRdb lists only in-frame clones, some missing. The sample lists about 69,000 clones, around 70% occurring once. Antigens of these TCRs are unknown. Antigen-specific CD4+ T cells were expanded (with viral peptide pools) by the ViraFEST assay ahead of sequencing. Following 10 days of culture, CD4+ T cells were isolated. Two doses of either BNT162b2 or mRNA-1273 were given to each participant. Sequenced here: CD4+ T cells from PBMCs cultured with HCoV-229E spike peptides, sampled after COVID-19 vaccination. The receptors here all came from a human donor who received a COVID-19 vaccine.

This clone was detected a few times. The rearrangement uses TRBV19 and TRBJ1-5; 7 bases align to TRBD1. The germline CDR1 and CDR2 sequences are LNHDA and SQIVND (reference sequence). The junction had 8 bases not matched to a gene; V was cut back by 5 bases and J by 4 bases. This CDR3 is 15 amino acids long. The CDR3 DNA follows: TGTGCCAGTAGTTTAGGGACAGTCCGAAATCAGCCCCAGCATTTT. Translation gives CASSLGTVRNQPQHF. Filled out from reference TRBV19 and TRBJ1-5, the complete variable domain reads DGGITQSPKYLFRKEGQNVTLSCEQNLNHDAMYWYRQDPGQGLRLIYYSQIVNDFQKGDIAEGYSVSREKKESFPLTVTSAQKNPTAFYLCASSLGTVRNQPQHFGDGTRLSIL.

CDR3 nucleotide sequence: TGCGCCAGCAGCCTTGCGACGGGAGGGGATGAAAAACTGTTTTTT. It codes for CASSLATGGDEKLFF. The chain joins TRBV5-1 to TRBJ1-4; the D gene is possibly TRBD1 (5 bases). V lost 4 bases to trimming and J lost 6 bases, with 16 bases between them. The CDR3 loop spans 15 amino acids. The germline gives CDR1 SGHRS, CDR2 YFSETQ.

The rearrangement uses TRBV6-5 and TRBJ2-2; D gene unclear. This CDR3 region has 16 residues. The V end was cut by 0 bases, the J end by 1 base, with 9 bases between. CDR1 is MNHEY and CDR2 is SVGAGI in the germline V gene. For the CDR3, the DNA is TGTGCCAGCAGTTACTCGGGGAATTGGAACACCGGGGAGCTGTTTTTT. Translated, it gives CASSYSGNWNTGELFF.

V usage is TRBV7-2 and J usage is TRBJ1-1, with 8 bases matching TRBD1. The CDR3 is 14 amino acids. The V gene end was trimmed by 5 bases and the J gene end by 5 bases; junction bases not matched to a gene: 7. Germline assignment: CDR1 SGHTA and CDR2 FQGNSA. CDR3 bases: TGTGCCAGCAGCACCCAGGGGGCAGGGACTGAAGCTTTCTTT. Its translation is CASSTQGAGTEAFF.